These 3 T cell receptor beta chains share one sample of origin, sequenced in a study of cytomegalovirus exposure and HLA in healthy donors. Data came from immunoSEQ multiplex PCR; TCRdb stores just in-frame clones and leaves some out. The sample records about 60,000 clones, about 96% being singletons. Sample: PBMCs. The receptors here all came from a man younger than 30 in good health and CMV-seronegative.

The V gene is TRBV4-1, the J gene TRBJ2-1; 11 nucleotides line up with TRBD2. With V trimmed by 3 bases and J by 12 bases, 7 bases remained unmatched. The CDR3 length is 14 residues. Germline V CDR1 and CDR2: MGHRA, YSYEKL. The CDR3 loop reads CASSQGLAAIRQFF. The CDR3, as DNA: TGCGCCAGCAGCCAGGGACTAGCGGCAATAAGGCAGTTCTTC.

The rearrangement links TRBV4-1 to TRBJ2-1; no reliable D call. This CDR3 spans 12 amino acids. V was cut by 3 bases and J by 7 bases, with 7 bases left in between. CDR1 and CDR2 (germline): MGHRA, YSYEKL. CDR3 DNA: TGCGCCAGCAGCCACCAGGTAAATGAGCAGTTCTTC. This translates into CASSHQVNEQFF.

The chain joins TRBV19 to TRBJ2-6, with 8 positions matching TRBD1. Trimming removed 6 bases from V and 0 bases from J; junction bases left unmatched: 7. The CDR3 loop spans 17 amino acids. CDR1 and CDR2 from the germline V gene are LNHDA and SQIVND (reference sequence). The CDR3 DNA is TGTGCCAGTAGGCTACAGGGGGATTCCTCTGGGGCCAACGTCCTGACTTTC. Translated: CASRLQGDSSGANVLTF.